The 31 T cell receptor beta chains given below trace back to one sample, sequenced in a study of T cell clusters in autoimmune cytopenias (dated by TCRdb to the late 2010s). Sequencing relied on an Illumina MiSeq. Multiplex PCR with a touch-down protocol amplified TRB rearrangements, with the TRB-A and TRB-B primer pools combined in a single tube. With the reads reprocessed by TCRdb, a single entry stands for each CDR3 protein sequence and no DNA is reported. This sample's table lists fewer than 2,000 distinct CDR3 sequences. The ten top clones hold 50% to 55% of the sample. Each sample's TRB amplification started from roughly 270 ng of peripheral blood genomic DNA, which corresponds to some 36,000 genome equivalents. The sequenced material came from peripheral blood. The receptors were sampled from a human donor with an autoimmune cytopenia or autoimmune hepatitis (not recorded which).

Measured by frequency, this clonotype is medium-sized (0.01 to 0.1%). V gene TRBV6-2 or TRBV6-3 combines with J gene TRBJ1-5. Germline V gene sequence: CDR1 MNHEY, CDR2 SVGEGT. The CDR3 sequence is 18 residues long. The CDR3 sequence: CASSYSKSAYSYNQPQHF.

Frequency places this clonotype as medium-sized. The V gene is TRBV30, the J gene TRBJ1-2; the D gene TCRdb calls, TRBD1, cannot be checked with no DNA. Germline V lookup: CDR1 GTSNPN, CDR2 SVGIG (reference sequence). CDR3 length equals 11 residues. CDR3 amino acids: CACWTGDGYTF.

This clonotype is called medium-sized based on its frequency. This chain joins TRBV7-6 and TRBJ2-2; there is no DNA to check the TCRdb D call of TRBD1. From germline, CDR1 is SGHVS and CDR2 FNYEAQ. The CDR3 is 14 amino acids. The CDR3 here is CASSPRAGAGELFF.

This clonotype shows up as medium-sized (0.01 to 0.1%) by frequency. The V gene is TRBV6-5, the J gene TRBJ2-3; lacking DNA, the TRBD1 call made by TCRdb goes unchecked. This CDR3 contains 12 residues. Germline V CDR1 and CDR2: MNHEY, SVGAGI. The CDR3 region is CASSTRADTQYF.

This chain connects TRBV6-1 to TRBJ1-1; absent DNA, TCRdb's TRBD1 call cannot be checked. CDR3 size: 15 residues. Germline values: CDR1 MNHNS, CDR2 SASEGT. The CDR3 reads CASSDLQGARTEAFF.

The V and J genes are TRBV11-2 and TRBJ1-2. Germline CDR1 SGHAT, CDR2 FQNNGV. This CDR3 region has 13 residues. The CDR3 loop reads CASSPGTQYGYTF.

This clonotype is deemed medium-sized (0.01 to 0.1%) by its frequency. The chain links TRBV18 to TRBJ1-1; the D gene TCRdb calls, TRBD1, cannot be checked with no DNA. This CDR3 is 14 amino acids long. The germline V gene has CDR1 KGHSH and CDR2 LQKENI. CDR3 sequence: CASSLTGAGTEAFF.

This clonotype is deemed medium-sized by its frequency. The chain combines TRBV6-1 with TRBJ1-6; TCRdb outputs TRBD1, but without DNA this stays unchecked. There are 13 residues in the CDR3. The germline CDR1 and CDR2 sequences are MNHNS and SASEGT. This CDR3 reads CASNDRIGAPLHF.

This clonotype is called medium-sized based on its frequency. The CDR3 protein is CASSLNDGLGQFF. The rearrangement links TRBV5-5 to TRBJ2-1. The V gene's germline CDR1 is SGHKS and CDR2 YYEKEE (reference sequence). This CDR3 region has 13 residues.

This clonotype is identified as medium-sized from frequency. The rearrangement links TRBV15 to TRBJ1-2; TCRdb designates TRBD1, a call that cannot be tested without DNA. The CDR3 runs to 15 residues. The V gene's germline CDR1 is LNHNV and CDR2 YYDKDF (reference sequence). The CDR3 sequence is CATSPTGAGNYGYTF.

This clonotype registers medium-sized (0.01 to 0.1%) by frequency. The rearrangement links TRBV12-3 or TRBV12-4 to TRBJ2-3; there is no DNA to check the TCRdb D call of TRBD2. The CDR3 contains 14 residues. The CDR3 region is CASTLQRTADTQYF.

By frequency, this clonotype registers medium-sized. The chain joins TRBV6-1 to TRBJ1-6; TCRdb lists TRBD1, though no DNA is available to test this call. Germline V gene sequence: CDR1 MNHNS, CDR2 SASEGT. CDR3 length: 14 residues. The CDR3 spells CASSEGTGVSPLHF.

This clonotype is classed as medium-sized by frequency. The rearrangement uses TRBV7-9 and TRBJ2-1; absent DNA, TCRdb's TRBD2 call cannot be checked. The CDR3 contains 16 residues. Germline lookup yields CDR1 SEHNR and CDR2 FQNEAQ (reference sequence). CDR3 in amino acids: CASSPEGGETHNEQFF.

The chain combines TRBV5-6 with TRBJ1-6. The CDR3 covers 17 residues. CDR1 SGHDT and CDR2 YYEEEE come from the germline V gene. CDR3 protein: CASSLGAAGGYNSPLHF.

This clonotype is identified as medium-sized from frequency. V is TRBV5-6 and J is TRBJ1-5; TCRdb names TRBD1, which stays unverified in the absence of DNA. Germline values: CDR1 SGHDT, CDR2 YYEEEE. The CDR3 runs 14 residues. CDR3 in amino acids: CASSQRQLNQPQHF.

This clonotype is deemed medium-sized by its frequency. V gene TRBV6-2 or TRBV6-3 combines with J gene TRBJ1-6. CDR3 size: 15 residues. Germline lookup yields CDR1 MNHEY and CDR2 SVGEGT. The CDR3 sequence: CASSYRRSPNSPLHF.

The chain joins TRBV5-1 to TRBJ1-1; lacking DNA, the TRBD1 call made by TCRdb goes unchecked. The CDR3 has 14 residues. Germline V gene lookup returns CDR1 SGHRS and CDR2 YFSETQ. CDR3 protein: CASSTGTGNTEAFF. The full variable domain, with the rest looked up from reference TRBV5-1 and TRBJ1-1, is KAGVTQTPRYLIKTRGQQVTLSCSPISGHRSVSWYQQTPGQGLQFLFEYFSETQRNKGNFPGRFSGRQFSNSRSEMNVSTLELGDSALYLCASSTGTGNTEAFFGQGTRLTVV.

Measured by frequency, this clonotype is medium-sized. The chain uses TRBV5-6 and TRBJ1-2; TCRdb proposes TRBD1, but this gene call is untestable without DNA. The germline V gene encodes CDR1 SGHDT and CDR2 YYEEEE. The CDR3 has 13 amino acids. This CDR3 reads CASSSGTEYGYTF.

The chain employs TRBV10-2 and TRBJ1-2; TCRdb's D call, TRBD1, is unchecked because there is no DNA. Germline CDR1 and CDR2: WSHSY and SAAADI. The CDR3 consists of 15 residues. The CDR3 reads CASIQSRDRTGGYTF.

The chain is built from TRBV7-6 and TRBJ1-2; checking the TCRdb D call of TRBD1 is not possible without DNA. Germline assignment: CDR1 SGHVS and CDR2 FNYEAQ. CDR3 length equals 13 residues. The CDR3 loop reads CASSRDVFYGYTF.

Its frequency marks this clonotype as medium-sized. This chain's CDR3 is CAWSSTDATNEKLFF. The rearrangement links TRBV30 to TRBJ1-4. The CDR3 is 15 amino acids. Germline loops: CDR1 GTSNPN, CDR2 SVGIG (reference sequence).

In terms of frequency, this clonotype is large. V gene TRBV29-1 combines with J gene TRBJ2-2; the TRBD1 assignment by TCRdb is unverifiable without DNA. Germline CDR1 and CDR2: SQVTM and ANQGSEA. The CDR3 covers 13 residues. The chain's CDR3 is CSAGQGAGGELFF.

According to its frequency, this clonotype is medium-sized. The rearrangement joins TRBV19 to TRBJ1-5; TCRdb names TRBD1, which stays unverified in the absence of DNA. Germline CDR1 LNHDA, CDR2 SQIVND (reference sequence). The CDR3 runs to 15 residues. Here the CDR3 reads CASNTGRTSNQPQHF.

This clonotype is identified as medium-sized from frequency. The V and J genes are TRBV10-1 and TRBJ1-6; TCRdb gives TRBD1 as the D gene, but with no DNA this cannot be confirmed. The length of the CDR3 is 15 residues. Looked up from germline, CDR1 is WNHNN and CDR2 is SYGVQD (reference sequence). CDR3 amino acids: CASTGERSDNSPLHF.

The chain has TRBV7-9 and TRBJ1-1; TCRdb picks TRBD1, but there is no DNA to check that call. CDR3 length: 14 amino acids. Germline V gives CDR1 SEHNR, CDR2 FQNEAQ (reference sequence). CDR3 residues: CASSDRGMKTEAFF.

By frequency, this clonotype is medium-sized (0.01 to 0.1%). CDR3 sequence: CASIDQVTQPQHF. The chain uses TRBV6-5 and TRBJ1-5. Germline V gene data show CDR1 as MNHEY and CDR2 as SVGAGI. The CDR3 sequence is 13 residues long.

This CDR3 reads CASRLGGRGEKEQVF. The V call is TRBV19, the J call TRBJ2-1; TCRdb's D call of TRBD1 is untestable without DNA. Germline CDR1 reads LNHDA; CDR2 reads SQIVND (reference sequence). The CDR3 runs 15 residues.

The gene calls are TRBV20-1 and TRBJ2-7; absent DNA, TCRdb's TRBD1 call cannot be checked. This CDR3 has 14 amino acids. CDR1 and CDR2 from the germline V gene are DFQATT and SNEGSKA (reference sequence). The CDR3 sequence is CSASEPQGFDEQYF.

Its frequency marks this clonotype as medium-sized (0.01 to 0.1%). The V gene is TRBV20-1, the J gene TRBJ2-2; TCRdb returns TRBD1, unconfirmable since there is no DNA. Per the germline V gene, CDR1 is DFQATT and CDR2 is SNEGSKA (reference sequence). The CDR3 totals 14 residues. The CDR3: CSAQPLGGGGELFF.

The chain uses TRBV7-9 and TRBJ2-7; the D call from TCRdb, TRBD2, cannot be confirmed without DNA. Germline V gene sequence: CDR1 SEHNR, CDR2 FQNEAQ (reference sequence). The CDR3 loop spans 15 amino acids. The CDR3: CASSPGSFGSYEQYF.

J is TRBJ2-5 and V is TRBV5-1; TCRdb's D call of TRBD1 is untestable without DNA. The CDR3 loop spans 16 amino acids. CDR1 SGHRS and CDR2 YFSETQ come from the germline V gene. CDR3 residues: CASTPRDREFQETQYF.